Listed below are T cell receptor beta chains from one sample, sequenced in a study of shared clonotypes between healthy human individuals. Produced via immunoSEQ multiplex PCR; TCRdb's table is partial and in-frame only. Among more than 2,000,000 clones listed, more than 90% were seen once. The source material was naive CD4+ T cells sorted from blood. The receptor source for this set is a man between 18 and 35 years old in good health. CDR3s include the opening cysteine and the closing phenylalanine or tryptophan. The D gene is left open where the match is weak. Not all rows give a size; the values are once, few, many and, for expanded clones, a class.

.,TRBJ1-4,.,TRBV25-1,CASSELKKLFF,TGTGCCAGCAGTGAATTGAAAAAACTGTTTTTT
.,TRBJ1-4,.,TRBV28,CASSFGRRNEKLFF,TGTGCCAGCAGTTTCGGGAGGAGAAATGAAAAACTGTTTTTT
TRBD2,TRBJ2-3,.,TRBV10-1,CASSGSTRTSGEADTQYF,TGCGCCAGCAGTGGATCAACACGGACTAGCGGGGAGGCAGATACGCAGTATTTT
.,TRBJ2-7,.,TRBV5-1,CASTPLSRHYEQYF,TGCGCCAGCACCCCTCTCAGCAGACACTACGAGCAGTACTTC
TRBD1,TRBJ1-4,.,TRBV19,CASSRGQGNEKLFF,TGTGCCAGTAGTAGGGGACAGGGGAACGAAAAACTGTTTTTT
TRBD1,TRBJ1-2,once,TRBV7-2,CASSPDRDSGAYGYTF,TGTGCCAGCAGCCCGGACAGGGACTCGGGCGCCTATGGCTACACCTTC
TRBD1,TRBJ1-4,once,TRBV7-6,CASSLALGWQGAQTNEKLFF,TGTGCCAGCAGCTTAGCGCTCGGTTGGCAGGGGGCGCAGACTAATGAAAAACTGTTTTTT
.,TRBJ1-2,.,TRBV7-2,CASSHRDYGYTF,TGTGCCAGCAGCCACAGGGACTATGGCTACACCTTC
.,TRBJ2-7,.,TRBV18,CASSPGRYHYEQYF,TGTGCCAGCTCACCGGGACGTTACCACTACGAGCAGTACTTC
TRBD1,TRBJ2-7,.,TRBV27,CASSLRTGPYEQYF,TGTGCCAGCAGTCTCAGGACAGGACCCTACGAGCAGTACTTC
.,TRBJ2-4,.,TRBV16,CASSQSDRGLAKNIQYF,TGTGCCAGCAGCCAATCTGACCGGGGGTTAGCCAAAAACATTCAGTACTTC
TRBD1,TRBJ1-1,.,TRBV2,CASNRDSLNTEAFF,TGTGCCAGCAACAGGGACAGTTTAAACACTGAAGCTTTCTTT
TRBD2,TRBJ2-3,once,TRBV7-3,CASSSGGDTQYF,TGTGCCAGCAGCTCCGGGGGGGATACGCAGTATTTT
.,TRBJ1-2,.,TRBV28,CASSQISGMGGYTF,TGTGCCAGCAGTCAAATTTCAGGGATGGGGGGCTACACCTTC
.,TRBJ2-3,.,TRBV11-2,CASSWTGRGTDTQYF,TGTGCCAGCAGCTGGACGGGCCGCGGCACAGATACGCAGTATTTT
TRBD1,TRBJ2-3,.,TRBV28,CASSSRDRGKDTQYF,TGTGCCAGCAGTTCCCGGGACAGGGGCAAGGATACGCAGTATTTT
.,TRBJ1-1,.,TRBV7-7,CASSWGPSNTEAFF,TGTGCTAGCAGCTGGGGACCGTCGAACACTGAAGCTTTCTTT
.,TRBJ1-5,.,TRBV6-5,CASSRAGGLQPQHF,TGTGCCAGCTCCAGGGCGGGGGGCCTTCAGCCCCAGCATTTT
.,TRBJ1-3,.,TRBV13,CASSSTGSSGNTIYF,TGTGCCAGCAGCTCGACAGGATCCTCTGGAAACACCATATATTTT
.,TRBJ2-7,.,TRBV30,CAGTRDFSYEQYF,TGTGCCGGAACCAGGGATTTCTCCTACGAGCAGTACTTC
.,TRBJ1-4,.,TRBV5-4,CASSLGRAAGSTTNEKLFF,TGTGCCAGCAGCTTGGGTCGGGCGGCGGGAAGCACAACTAATGAAAAACTGTTTTTT
TRBD1,TRBJ2-2,once,TRBV18,CASSRQDRGGELFF,TGTGCCAGCTCAAGACAGGACAGGGGAGGGGAGCTGTTTTTT
.,TRBJ1-5,.,TRBV6-5,CASSYRYNQPQHF,TGTGCCAGCAGTTACCGTTATAATCAGCCCCAGCATTTT
.,TRBJ1-3,.,TRBV28,CASGNSPGNTIYF,TGTGCCAGCGGAAACAGTCCTGGAAACACCATATATTTT
TRBD1,TRBJ1-1,.,TRBV5-6,CASSIDRGRSDTEAFF,TGTGCCAGCAGCATTGACAGGGGGCGCTCGGACACTGAAGCTTTCTTT
TRBD1,TRBJ1-2,.,TRBV6-5,CASTRGQALKGYTF,TGTGCCAGCACTAGGGGACAGGCCTTAAAAGGCTACACCTTC
TRBD1,TRBJ2-1,.,TRBV11-2,CASSLRTGLNEQFF,TGTGCCAGCAGCTTAAGGACAGGGCTCAATGAGCAGTTCTTC
.,TRBJ1-1,.,TRBV15,CATSRGGALNTEAFF,TGTGCCACCAGCAGAGGTGGGGCTCTGAACACTGAAGCTTTCTTT
TRBD2,TRBJ2-3,.,TRBV28,CASSRPTSGGSTDTQYF,TGTGCCAGCAGCCGACCGACTAGCGGGGGGAGCACAGATACGCAGTATTTT
.,TRBJ1-5,.,TRBV19,CASSTPEGHNQPQHF,TGTGCCAGTAGTACTCCCGAGGGACACAATCAGCCCCAGCATTTT
.,TRBJ2-1,once,TRBV5-6,CASSPPGPRSEQFF,TGTGCCAGCAGCCCCCCCGGGCCACGGAGCGAGCAGTTCTTC
.,TRBJ2-3,.,TRBV28,CASRDSTDTQYF,TGTGCCAGCCGCGACAGCACAGATACGCAGTATTTT
TRBD1,TRBJ1-5,.,TRBV27,CASSSLNRQGNWNQPQHF,TGTGCCAGCAGTTCATTGAACCGACAGGGGAATTGGAATCAGCCCCAGCATTTT
TRBD1,TRBJ1-2,few,TRBV27,CASSLRGRDGYTF,TGTGCCAGCAGTCTCAGGGGGCGGGATGGCTACACCTTC
.,TRBJ1-1,.,TRBV25-1,CASSPTGALNTEAFF,TGTGCCAGCAGTCCGACGGGGGCACTCAACACTGAAGCTTTCTTT
.,TRBJ2-7,.,TRBV7-2,CASSLVGLPSVSYEQYF,TGTGCCAGCAGCTTAGTAGGACTCCCAAGTGTCTCCTACGAGCAGTACTTC
TRBD1,TRBJ2-7,.,TRBV30,CAWSDKTGKYPSYEQYF,TGTGCCTGGAGTGATAAGACAGGGAAGTACCCCTCCTACGAGCAGTACTTC
.,TRBJ1-1,.,TRBV6-5,CASKRGANTEAFF,TGTGCCAGCAAGAGAGGGGCAAACACTGAAGCTTTCTTT
.,TRBJ1-1,few,TRBV29-1,CSAAHDPRLNTEAFF,TGCAGCGCCGCCCACGACCCTCGGTTGAACACTGAAGCTTTCTTT
.,TRBJ2-7,.,TRBV11-2,CASSLGQPSYEQYF,TGTGCCAGCAGCTTAGGCCAGCCTTCCTACGAGCAGTACTTC
.,TRBJ2-3,.,TRBV7-2,CASRKGSTDTQYF,TGTGCCAGCAGGAAAGGGTCCACAGATACGCAGTATTTT
.,TRBJ2-7,few,TRBV10-3,CAISSIEVGF,TGTGCCATCAGTTCGATCGAAGTCGGCTTC
TRBD2,TRBJ2-7,.,TRBV27,CASSLRGGLEQYF,TGTGCCAGCAGTTTGCGGGGGGGGCTAGAGCAGTACTTC
TRBD2,TRBJ2-1,.,TRBV18,CASSPASGGEQFF,TGTGCCAGCTCACCGGCTAGCGGAGGGGAGCAGTTCTTC
TRBD1,TRBJ1-1,.,TRBV5-4,CASSFGQDVTEAFF,TGTGCCAGCAGCTTTGGACAGGATGTAACTGAAGCTTTCTTT
.,TRBJ2-5,.,TRBV15,CATSSRAPRQETQYF,TGTGCCACCAGTTCCCGAGCGCCCAGACAAGAGACCCAGTACTTC
.,TRBJ1-2,.,TRBV7-9,CASSLDPRGYTF,TGTGCCAGCAGCTTAGATCCCAGAGGCTACACCTTC